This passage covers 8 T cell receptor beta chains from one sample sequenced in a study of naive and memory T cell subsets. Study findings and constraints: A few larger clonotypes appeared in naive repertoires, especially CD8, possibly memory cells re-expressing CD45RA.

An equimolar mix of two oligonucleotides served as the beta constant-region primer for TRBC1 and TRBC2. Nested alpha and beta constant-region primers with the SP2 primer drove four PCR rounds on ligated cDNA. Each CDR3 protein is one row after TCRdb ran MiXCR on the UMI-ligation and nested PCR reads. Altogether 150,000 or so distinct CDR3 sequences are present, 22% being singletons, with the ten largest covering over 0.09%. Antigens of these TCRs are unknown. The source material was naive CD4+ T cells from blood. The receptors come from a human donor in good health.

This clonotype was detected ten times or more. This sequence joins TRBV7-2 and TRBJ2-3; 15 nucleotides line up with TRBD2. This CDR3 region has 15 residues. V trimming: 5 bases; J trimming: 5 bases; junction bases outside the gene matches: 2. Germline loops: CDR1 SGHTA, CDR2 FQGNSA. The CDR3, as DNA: TGTGCCAGCAGCAGGACTAGCGGGAGGGTAGATACGCAGTATTTT. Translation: CASSRTSGRVDTQYF.

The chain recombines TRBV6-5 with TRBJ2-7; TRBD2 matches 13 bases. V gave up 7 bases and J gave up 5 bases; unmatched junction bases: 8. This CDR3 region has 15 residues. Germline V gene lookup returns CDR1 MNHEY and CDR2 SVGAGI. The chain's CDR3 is CASTTGLAGVNEQYF. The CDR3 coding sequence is TGTGCCAGCACGACCGGACTAGCGGGAGTCAACGAGCAGTACTTC.

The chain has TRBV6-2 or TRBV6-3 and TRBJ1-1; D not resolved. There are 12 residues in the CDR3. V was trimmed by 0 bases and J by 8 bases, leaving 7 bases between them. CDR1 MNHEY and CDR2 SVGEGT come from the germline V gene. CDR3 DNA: TGTGCCAGCAGTTACTCGCATCGGGAAGCTTTCTTT. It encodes CASSYSHREAFF.

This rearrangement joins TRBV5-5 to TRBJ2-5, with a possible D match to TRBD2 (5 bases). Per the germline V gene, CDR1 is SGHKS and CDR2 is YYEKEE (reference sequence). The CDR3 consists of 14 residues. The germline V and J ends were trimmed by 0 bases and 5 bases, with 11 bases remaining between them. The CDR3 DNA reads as TGTGCCAGCAGCTTGGAGTGGACGGGGGAGACCCAGTACTTC. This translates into CASSLEWTGETQYF.

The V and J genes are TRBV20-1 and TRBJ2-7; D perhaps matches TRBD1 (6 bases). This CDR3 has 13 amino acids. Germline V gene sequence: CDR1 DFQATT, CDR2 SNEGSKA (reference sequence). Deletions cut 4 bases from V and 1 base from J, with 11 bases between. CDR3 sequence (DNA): TGCAGTGCTACAACGACAGGTTCCTACGAGCAGTACTTC. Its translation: CSATTTGSYEQYF.

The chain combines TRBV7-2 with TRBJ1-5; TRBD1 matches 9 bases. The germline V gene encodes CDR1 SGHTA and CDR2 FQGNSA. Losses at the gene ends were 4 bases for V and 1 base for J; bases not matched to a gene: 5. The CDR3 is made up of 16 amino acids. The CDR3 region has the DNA TGTGCCAGCAGCTCGCGGGGACAGGGAAGCAATCAGCCCCAGCATTTT. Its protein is CASSSRGQGSNQPQHF.

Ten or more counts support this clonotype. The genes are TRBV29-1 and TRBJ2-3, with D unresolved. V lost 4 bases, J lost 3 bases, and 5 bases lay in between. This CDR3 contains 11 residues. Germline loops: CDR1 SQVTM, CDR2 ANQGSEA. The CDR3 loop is CSVGETDTQYF. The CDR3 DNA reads TGCAGCGTTGGCGAAACAGATACGCAGTATTTT.

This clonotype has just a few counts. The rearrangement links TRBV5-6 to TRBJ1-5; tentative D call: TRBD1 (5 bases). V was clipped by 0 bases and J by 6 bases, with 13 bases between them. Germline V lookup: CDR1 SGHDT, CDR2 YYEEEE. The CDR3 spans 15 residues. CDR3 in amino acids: CASSLGGASFQPQHF. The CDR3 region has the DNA TGTGCCAGCAGCTTGGGCGGGGCGAGTTTTCAGCCCCAGCATTTT.